This TCR beta chain was observed in a study of sequential checkpoint blockade in melanoma. Study as a whole: Patients were randomized 1:1 to nivolumab-then-ipilimumab or ipilimumab-then-nivolumab first-line. After both sequences, patients received maintenance nivolumab.

Sequencing was performed with immunoSEQ multiplex PCR; in TCRdb, only in-frame clones are kept and a portion is missing. Of 25,000 to 30,000 clones in the sample, approximately 83% were seen once. Deletions cut 0 bases from V and 0 bases from J, with 9 bases between. CDR3 length equals 15 residues. CDR1 and CDR2 from the germline V gene are SGDLS and YYNGEE. Treatment noted: randomized to nivolumab then ipilimumab (arm A) or the reverse (arm B). None of the patients previously received DNA-damaging chemotherapy. Sorted cells were live CD3+CD8+, lacking CD19 and CD56, from PBMCs. J is TRBJ1-2 and V is TRBV9; D unresolved. Sequenced material: CD8+ T cells sorted from blood (inferred from file names), taken from a patient given nivolumab and ipilimumab in sequence. This clonotype originated in a human donor with melanoma. CDR3 residues: CASSVGGSSNYGYTF. The DNA of the CDR3 is TGTGCCAGCAGCGTAGGAGGATCCTCTAACTATGGCTACACCTTC.